The present entry profiles one T cell receptor beta chain with its context. This sample was taken from a study of blood T cells in healthy people across ages. Through a sample-barcoded 5' primer and a J-beta primer mix, a second PCR was run for about 6 to 11 cycles. TCRdb itself ran the 5' RACE reads through MiXCR, one entry per CDR3 protein. The sample lists over 1,500,000 distinct CDR3 sequences, approximately 39% seen once, with approximately 22% in the top ten. The CDR3 is 15 amino acids. V dropped 6 bases and J dropped 3 bases, with 15 bases sitting between them. The sample consisted of blood. V gene TRBV12-3 or TRBV12-4 combines with J gene TRBJ1-5, with D uncertain. This sequence originates from a human donor in good health. The CDR3 protein is CASSFVIGDNQPQHF. CDR3 bases: TGTGCCAGCAGCTTCGTGATTGGTGACAATCAGCCCCAGCATTTT.